The clone carrying this T cell receptor (beta chain) has a count of ten or more. Antigen specificity is unknown. CD8 T cells were positively selected from what remained after CD4 positive selection. Cells stained for CD3, CD4, CD8, CD45RA, CD27 and viability were sorted into four CD45RA/CD27 subsets. Germline V lookup: CDR1 DFQATT, CDR2 SNEGSKA (reference sequence). Trimming took off 5 bases at V and 0 bases at J, with 13 bases between the two ends. The CDR3 extends over 14 amino acids. The record originates from a study of naive and memory T cell subsets. The beta constant-region primer was an equimolar mix of two oligonucleotides covering TRBC1 and TRBC2. One entry per CDR3 protein, called by TCRdb with MiXCR from the UMI-ligation and nested PCR reads. The sample includes approximately 89,000 distinct CDR3 sequences, approximately 6.5% of them seen just once. Findings and caveats of the study: The power law exponent of TCR abundance differed between naive and memory cells.

The sample consisted of central memory CD4+ T cells from blood. The TCR sequence derives from a human donor in good health. The chain combines TRBV20-1 with TRBJ1-2, with a weak D call TRBD1 (5 bases). CDR3 sequence reads: CSALGGVANYGYTF. CDR3 sequence (DNA): TGCAGTGCTTTGGGGGGGGTAGCTAACTATGGCTACACCTTC.